This TCR beta chain originates from a study of shared clonotypes between healthy human individuals. Broader study findings: On the whole, naive subsets had larger estimated richness than memory subsets had. Generation probabilities were higher for clonotypes shared across all four sorted-subset donors than for unshared ones.

Trimming cost V 1 base and J 0 bases, with 20 bases left between them. Per germline, CDR1 SGDLS and CDR2 YYNGEE. The CDR3 is made up of 19 amino acids. The donor population consisted of healthy HIV-negative adults with no recent acute infections or vaccinations. CD45RA-negative memory and CD45RA+ naive subsets were split from the CD4+ cells. Clones were read by immunoSEQ multiplex PCR, and TCRdb kept only the in-frame ones, dropping some. This table has around 600,000 clones, 97% appearing once. This clone has only one observation. What it binds is not known. The TCR comes from a woman in her 30s in good health. The specimen was naive CD4+ T cells sorted from blood. Subset of the sample: CD45RA+ positively selected. The chain has TRBV9 and TRBJ2-1, with D tentatively TRBD2 (6 bases). The CDR3 nucleotides read TGTGCCAGCAGCGTATCGAAGCGGGCGGCCAGGAGCTCCTACAATGAGCAGTTCTTC. Protein sequence: CASSVSKRAARSSYNEQFF.